These 27 T cell receptor beta chains came from one sample sequenced in a study of identical twins. TCRdb independently ran MiXCR on the 5' RACE reads; one entry per CDR3 protein. The repertoire holds approximately 690,000 distinct CDR3 sequences, with roughly 6% as singletons. Specimen: naive T cells sorted from blood. These receptors originate from a man aged 18 to 30 in good health.

This clonotype was seen ten or more times. The CDR3 region has the DNA TGTGCCAGCAGCCAAGTTACGGGAGTAAGGACAGATACGCAGTATTTT. Its protein is CASSQVTGVRTDTQYF. The chain employs TRBV4-2 and TRBJ2-3; possible D gene TRBD2, 6 bases. The V gene lost 1 base and the J gene lost 3 bases, with 14 bases spanning the gap. The CDR3 runs 16 residues. Germline CDR1 and CDR2: LGHNA and YNFKEQ.

Only a few counts were recorded for this clonotype. The chain joins TRBV7-3 to TRBJ2-1; perhaps TRBD2 as D (5 bases). The germline gives CDR1 SGHTA, CDR2 FQGTGA. Deletions cut 4 bases from V and 8 bases from J, with 21 bases between. The CDR3 is 16 amino acids. CDR3 DNA: TGTGCCAGCAGCTCCTTGGGTGGGGAGACGGTTCATGAGCAGTTCTTC. Its protein product is CASSSLGGETVHEQFF.

This clonotype was detected ten times or more. The rearrangement links TRBV7-2 to TRBJ2-1; D gene unclear. Looked up from germline, CDR1 is SGHTA and CDR2 is FQGNSA. The CDR3 totals 15 residues. With 0 bases removed from V and 4 bases from J, the gap between germline ends came to 10 bases. CDR3 coding DNA: TGTGCCAGCAGCTTAGCGCTTGGACCGTACAATGAGCAGTTCTTC. Its protein product is CASSLALGPYNEQFF.

The J gene is TRBJ2-1, the V gene TRBV24-1; possibly TRBD2 for D (5 bases). Germline CDR1 KGHDR, CDR2 SFDVKD. Trimming took off 7 bases at V and 4 bases at J, with 16 bases between the two ends. There are 15 residues in the CDR3. The CDR3 DNA is TGTGCCACCAGCGGTGCCGGGGTGCGATACAATGAGCAGTTCTTC. It codes for CATSGAGVRYNEQFF.

V usage is TRBV15 and J usage is TRBJ2-7; 7 bases align to TRBD1. CDR3 size: 15 residues. The germline V gene encodes CDR1 LNHNV and CDR2 YYDKDF (reference sequence). Losses at the gene ends were 1 base for V and 4 bases for J; bases not matched to a gene: 7. The CDR3 region is CATSRGQGSRYEQYF. DNA for the CDR3: TGTGCCACCAGCAGAGGACAGGGCTCTCGATACGAGCAGTACTTC.

This clonotype was detected only a few times. V and J are TRBV24-1 and TRBJ1-2, with 7 bases aligning to TRBD1. This CDR3 spans 15 amino acids. Germline-derived CDR1 and CDR2 are KGHDR and SFDVKD. V lost 4 bases and J lost 2; bases outside the gene matches: 6. This CDR3 is CATSEGNRGNYGYTF. The DNA of the CDR3 is TGTGCCACCAGTGAAGGAAACAGGGGCAACTATGGCTACACCTTC.

This clonotype was observed many times. The chain carries TRBV29-1 and TRBJ2-7; 7 bases are shared with TRBD1. The V segment lost 6 bases and the J segment 6 bases; nucleotides outside the gene matches: 11. Germline V lookup: CDR1 SQVTM, CDR2 ANQGSEA. The CDR3 is 13 residues long. The CDR3, as DNA: TGCAGCGTAAACACCCCGACAGGGACCGAGCAGTACTTC. Its translation is CSVNTPTGTEQYF.

The V and J genes are TRBV20-1 and TRBJ1-1; D is ambiguous. The CDR3 extends over 11 amino acids. The V end was cut by 6 bases, the J end by 6 bases, with 11 bases between. Germline values: CDR1 DFQATT, CDR2 SNEGSKA (reference sequence). CDR3 region: CSALYGSEAFF. The DNA of the CDR3 is TGCAGTGCCCTCTATGGCTCTGAAGCTTTCTTT.

This clonotype has at least ten counts. This chain connects TRBV29-1 to TRBJ1-2, with a weak D call TRBD1 (6 bases). This CDR3 comprises 11 residues. Germline assignment: CDR1 SQVTM and CDR2 ANQGSEA. Trimming removed 7 bases from V and 3 bases from J, with 9 bases in between. CDR3 in amino acids: CSAWTDYGYTF. CDR3 DNA sequence: TGCAGCGCTTGGACAGACTATGGCTACACCTTC.

In this sample, this clonotype turned up many times. This rearrangement joins TRBV27 to TRBJ2-3, with 8 nucleotides matching TRBD2. The J segment lost 2 bases and the V segment lost 6 bases, leaving 13 bases of the junction unmatched. Looked up from germline, CDR1 is MNHEY and CDR2 is SMNVEV (reference sequence). There are 17 residues in the CDR3. CDR3 amino acids: CASRPLAGRGTTDTQYF. Here the CDR3 DNA reads TGTGCCAGCAGACCTCTAGCGGGTAGAGGGACCACAGATACGCAGTATTTT.

The V and J genes are TRBV7-9 and TRBJ2-1; TRBD2 matches 8 bases. The germline CDR1 and CDR2 sequences are SEHNR and FQNEAQ (reference sequence). The V segment lost 2 bases and the J segment 5 bases; nucleotides outside the gene matches: 2. CDR3 length: 14 amino acids. The CDR3 DNA sequence: TGTGCCAGCAGCTTAACTAGCGGCGACAATGAGCAGTTCTTC. It translates to CASSLTSGDNEQFF.

This clonotype was picked up many times. The chain combines TRBV27 with TRBJ2-7; D perhaps matches TRBD2 (5 bases). The germline gives CDR1 MNHEY, CDR2 SMNVEV (reference sequence). With 4 bases removed from V and 2 bases from J, the gap between germline ends came to 18 bases. The CDR3 is 16 amino acids. The CDR3 nucleotides read TGTGCCAGCAGTTCCCTTAGTGGGAGTGTCGCCTACGAGCAGTACTTC. Translated, it gives CASSSLSGSVAYEQYF.

This clonotype was counted between two and nine times. The rearrangement links TRBV12-3 or TRBV12-4 to TRBJ2-7, with D unclear. V was clipped by 5 bases and J by 3 bases, with 8 bases between them. The CDR3 contains 12 residues. The DNA for the CDR3 is TGTGCCAGCAGTACCTCCCTCTACGAGCAGTACTTC. Protein: CASSTSLYEQYF.

In its sample, this clonotype was seen a few times. The chain recombines TRBV24-1 with TRBJ2-2; D gene uncertain. From germline, CDR1 is KGHDR and CDR2 SFDVKD. This CDR3 region has 14 residues. The germline V and J ends were trimmed by 4 bases and 8 bases, with 13 bases remaining between them. The CDR3 bases are TGTGCCACCAGTGACCCATCCCCACAGGGGGAGCTGTTTTTT. This gives the protein CATSDPSPQGELFF.

The rearrangement joins TRBV6-5 to TRBJ1-2; D unresolved. CDR3 length: 13 residues. Trimming pared 2 bases from V and 6 bases from J, leaving 10 bases between. Looked up from germline, CDR1 is MNHEY and CDR2 is SVGAGI. The CDR3 is CASSYLGRDGYTF. In DNA form, the CDR3 reads TGTGCCAGCAGTTACCTCGGCCGAGATGGCTACACCTTC.

Worth noting for this clonotype: A clone one base away is much larger, so this may be a read error. This chain connects TRBV3-1 to TRBJ2-2; 13 bases are shared with TRBD2. J gave up 1 base and V 4 bases, and 0 bases lay outside the gene matches. The CDR3 length is 16 residues. CDR1 is LGHDT, CDR2 YNNKEL, per germline (reference sequence). In DNA, the CDR3 is TGTGCCAGCAGCCGGACTAGCGGGAGGAACACCGGGGAGCTGTTTTTT. Its translation is CASSRTSGRNTGELFF.

Only a few counts were recorded for this clonotype. The chain couples TRBV7-9 to TRBJ1-3; D not resolved. Germline CDR1 and CDR2: SEHNR and FQNEAQ (reference sequence). The CDR3 extends over 15 amino acids. Trimming took 3 bases from V and 0 from J, leaving 9 bases between them. CDR3 in DNA: TGTGCCAGCAGCTTTACGACTCTCTCTGGAAACACCATATATTTT. Its protein product is CASSFTTLSGNTIYF.

The rearrangement links TRBV11-1 to TRBJ2-1; D is unresolved. CDR3 length: 12 amino acids. The V and J ends lost 5 bases and 8 bases respectively, with 10 bases between them. In germline, CDR1 is SGHAT, CDR2 FQDESV (reference sequence). The CDR3 DNA reads TGTGCCAGCAGCCCCTTTGGGGATGAGCAGTTCTTC. It yields the protein CASSPFGDEQFF.

This clonotype was observed at least ten times. J is TRBJ2-1 and V is TRBV16; D could derive from TRBD1 or TRBD2 (5 bases each). Trimming cost V 0 bases and J 9 bases, with 9 bases left between them. The germline gives CDR1 KGHSY, CDR2 FQNENV. The CDR3 covers 13 residues. The CDR3 loop reads CASSQSSGTEQFF. The CDR3 DNA reads TGTGCCAGCAGCCAATCGTCCGGGACTGAGCAGTTCTTC.

This clonotype was detected ten times or more. The gene calls are TRBV12-3 or TRBV12-4 and TRBJ1-5; D gene ambiguous. The CDR3 length is 14 residues. The V end was cut by 1 base, the J end by 4 bases, with 8 bases between. CDR3 residues: CASSLGLPNQPQHF. The CDR3 nucleotides read TGTGCCAGCAGTTTAGGACTTCCGAATCAGCCCCAGCATTTT.

This clonotype was observed a handful of times. The rearrangement joins TRBV6-2 or TRBV6-3 to TRBJ2-7; TRBD1 might be the D (5 bases). V was shortened by 3 bases and J by 3 bases, with 9 bases between the two germline ends. The CDR3 contains 13 residues. The germline V gene has CDR1 MNHEY and CDR2 SVGEGT. CDR3 DNA: TGTGCCAGCAGTTATCCCCAGGGCTACGAGCAGTACTTC. Its translation: CASSYPQGYEQYF.

The chain links TRBV7-2 to TRBJ2-1, with 10 bases fitting TRBD1. The CDR3 consists of 16 residues. In germline, CDR1 is SGHTA, CDR2 FQGNSA. Losses at the gene ends were 3 bases for V and 12 bases for J; bases not matched to a gene: 14. CDR3 loop: CASSFNRDRGTMRQFF. The DNA of the CDR3 is TGTGCCAGCAGCTTCAACCGGGACAGGGGTACAATGAGGCAGTTCTTC.

The rearrangement links TRBV4-3 to TRBJ2-7; 9 bases align to TRBD1. This CDR3 is built from 15 residues. From germline, CDR1 is LGHNA and CDR2 YSLEER. After removal of 1 base from V and 3 bases from J, the junction contained 4 bases not matched to a gene. DNA of the CDR3: TGCGCCAGCAGCCAAGGTCCGGGACAGGGCTACGAGCAGTACTTC. This gives the protein CASSQGPGQGYEQYF.

Many counts were recorded for this clonotype. The chain uses TRBV20-1 and TRBJ2-1; the match to TRBD2 covers 13 bases. V lost 6 bases to trimming and J lost 6 bases; unmatched junction nucleotides: 5. Germline lookup yields CDR1 DFQATT and CDR2 SNEGSKA (reference sequence). This CDR3 comprises 14 residues. CDR3 in amino acids: CSALAGGPSNEQFF. The DNA of the CDR3 is TGCAGTGCACTAGCGGGAGGGCCCTCCAATGAGCAGTTCTTC.

The chain has TRBV6-1 and TRBJ1-1; D is perhaps TRBD1 (5 bases). Germline values: CDR1 MNHNS, CDR2 SASEGT. The CDR3 extends over 13 amino acids. V was shortened by 8 bases and J by 5 bases, with 15 bases between the two germline ends. CDR3 sequence reads: CASCQGAGTEAFF. The CDR3, as DNA: TGTGCCAGCTGCCAAGGGGCTGGGACTGAAGCTTTCTTT.

This clonotype has ten or more counts. V and J are TRBV20-1 and TRBJ2-6; D remains unclear. The CDR3 length is 15 residues. Per germline, CDR1 DFQATT and CDR2 SNEGSKA (reference sequence). V was trimmed by 4 bases and J by 1 base, leaving 11 bases between them. The CDR3 DNA follows: TGCAGTGCTATCCCGGACCTATCTGGGGCCAACGTCCTGACTTTC. This sequence encodes CSAIPDLSGANVLTF.

The chain links TRBV5-1 to TRBJ2-3, with a tentative D call TRBD2 (5 bases). Germline CDR1 SGHRS, CDR2 YFSETQ. There are 16 residues in the CDR3. The V end lost 3 bases, the J end lost 1 base, and 15 bases lay between the germline ends. The CDR3 loop reads CASSSFEGMGTDTQYF. The CDR3 bases are TGCGCCAGCAGCTCCTTCGAGGGAATGGGCACAGATACGCAGTATTTT.